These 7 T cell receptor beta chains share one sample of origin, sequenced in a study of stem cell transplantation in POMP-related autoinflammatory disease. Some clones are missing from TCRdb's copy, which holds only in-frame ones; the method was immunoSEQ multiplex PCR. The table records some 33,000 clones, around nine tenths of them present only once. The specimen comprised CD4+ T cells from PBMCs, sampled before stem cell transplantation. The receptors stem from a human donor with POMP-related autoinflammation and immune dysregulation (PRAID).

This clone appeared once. CDR3 residues: CASSLGLFSSYEQYF. CDR3 bases: TGTGCCAGCAGCTTAGGCCTATTCAGCTCCTACGAGCAGTACTTC. V and J are TRBV11-2 and TRBJ2-7; no definite D call. There are 15 residues in the CDR3. Germline CDR1 is SGHAT and CDR2 is FQNNGV. V lost 1 base and J lost 0, with 10 bases in between.

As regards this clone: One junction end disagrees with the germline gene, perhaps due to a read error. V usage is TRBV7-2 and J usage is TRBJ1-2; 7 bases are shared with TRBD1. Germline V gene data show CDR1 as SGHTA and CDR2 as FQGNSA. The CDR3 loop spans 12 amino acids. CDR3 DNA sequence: TGTGCCAGCAGCTTAGCGGAGGGACAGCGCGATTTC. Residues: CASSLAEGQRDF. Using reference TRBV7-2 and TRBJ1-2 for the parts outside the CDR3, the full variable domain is GAGVSQSPSNKVTEKGKDVELRCDPISGHTALYWYRQSLGQGLEFLIYFQGNSAPDKSGLPSDRFSAERTGGSVSTLTIQRTQQEDSAVYLCASSLAEGQRDFGSGTRLTVV.

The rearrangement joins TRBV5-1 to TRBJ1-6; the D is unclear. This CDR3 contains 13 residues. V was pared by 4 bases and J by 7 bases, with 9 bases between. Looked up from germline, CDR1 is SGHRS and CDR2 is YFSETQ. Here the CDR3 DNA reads TGCGCCAGCAGCCCCCTCGAGAATTCACCCCTCCACTTT. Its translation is CASSPLENSPLHF.

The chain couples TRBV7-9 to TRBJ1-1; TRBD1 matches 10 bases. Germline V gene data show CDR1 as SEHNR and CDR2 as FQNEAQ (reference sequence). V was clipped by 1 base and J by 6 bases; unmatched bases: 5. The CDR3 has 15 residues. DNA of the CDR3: TGTGCCAGCAGCTTAGGGGGACAGGGGAAAGCTGAAGCTTTCTTT. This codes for CASSLGGQGKAEAFF.

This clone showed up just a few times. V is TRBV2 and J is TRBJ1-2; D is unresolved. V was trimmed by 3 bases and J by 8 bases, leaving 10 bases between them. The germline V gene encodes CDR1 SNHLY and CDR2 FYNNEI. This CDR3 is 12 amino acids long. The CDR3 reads CASSEEHRGYTF. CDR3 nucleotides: TGTGCCAGCAGTGAGGAGCACCGCGGCTACACCTTC.

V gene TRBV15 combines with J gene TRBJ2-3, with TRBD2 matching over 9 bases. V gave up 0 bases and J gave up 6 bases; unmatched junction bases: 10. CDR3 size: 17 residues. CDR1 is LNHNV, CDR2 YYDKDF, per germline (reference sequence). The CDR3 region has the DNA TGTGCCACCAGCAGAGATCGTCGAGCGGGAGGAGGGGATACGCAGTATTTT. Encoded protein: CATSRDRRAGGGDTQYF.

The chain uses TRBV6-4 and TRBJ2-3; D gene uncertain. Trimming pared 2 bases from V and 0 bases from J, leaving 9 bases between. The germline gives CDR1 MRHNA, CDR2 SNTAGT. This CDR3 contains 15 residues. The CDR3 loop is CASSDGGKSTDTQYF. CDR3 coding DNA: TGTGCCAGCAGTGACGGCGGCAAGAGCACAGATACGCAGTATTTT.